Shown below are 27 T cell receptor beta chains from a single sample sequenced in a study of metastatic and nonmetastatic thyroid tumors. Using MiXCR, TCRdb reanalyzed the PCR reads. The repertoire includes some 15,000 clones, around 33% of them detected once, and 10% to 15% sits in the top ten. None of the patients had undergone any treatment ahead of thyroid surgery. Material for sequencing was tumor tissue. The receptors stem from a male donor with papillary thyroid cancer or a benign thyroid nodule (not recorded which). Some clones in this sample may be carry-over from other donors' samples.

The rearrangement uses TRBV12-3 or TRBV12-4 and TRBJ1-1, with D possibly being TRBD1 (6 bases). The CDR3 length is 13 residues. V lost 3 bases, J lost 4 bases, and 9 bases lay in between. The CDR3 protein is CASSFGRGTEAFF. CDR3 in DNA: TGTGCCAGCAGTTTCGGCAGGGGCACTGAAGCTTTCTTT.

The chain is built from TRBV5-1 and TRBJ2-3; the match to TRBD1 covers 8 bases. This CDR3 spans 16 amino acids. Looked up from germline, CDR1 is SGHRS and CDR2 is YFSETQ. V lost 0 bases, J lost 4 bases, and 7 bases stayed unmatched. For the CDR3, the DNA is TGCGCCAGCAGCTTGGATCAGGGGGCGCGGGCAGATACGCAGTATTTT. Encoded protein: CASSLDQGARADTQYF.

Judged by abundance, this clone is medium-sized. This chain links TRBV6-4 with TRBJ2-3, with 9 bases that match TRBD2. The V gene's germline CDR1 is MRHNA and CDR2 SNTAGT. The length of the CDR3 is 14 residues. The J segment lost 4 bases and the V segment lost 2 bases, leaving 1 base of the junction unmatched. For the CDR3, the DNA is TGTGCCAGCAGTGACGCGGGAGGGCCAGATACGCAGTATTTT. It translates to CASSDAGGPDTQYF.

By proportion, this clone is medium-sized. The chain is built from TRBV2 and TRBJ2-7, with D unresolved. V was shortened by 7 bases and J by 0 bases, with 13 bases between the two germline ends. This CDR3 is built from 14 residues. Germline V gene lookup returns CDR1 SNHLY and CDR2 FYNNEI. The CDR3: CASIHSRPSYEQYF. Written as DNA, the CDR3 is TGTGCCAGCATCCACTCTAGGCCCTCCTACGAGCAGTACTTC.

This clone has more than one count but fewer than ten. The chain links TRBV6-1 to TRBJ2-7; 7 nucleotides match TRBD1. CDR3 length equals 14 residues. Germline assignment: CDR1 MNHNS and CDR2 SASEGT. J lost 0 bases, V lost 7 bases, and 6 bases had no gene match. The DNA for the CDR3 is TGTGCCAGCAAGACAGGGTCAGGCTCCTACGAGCAGTACTTC. It specifies CASKTGSGSYEQYF.

This clone came up once. One end of the junction does not line up with germline, which may come from a read error. The chain recombines TRBV19 with TRBJ2-6; maybe TRBD1 (5 bases). This CDR3 has 17 residues. The germline CDR1 and CDR2 sequences are LNHDA and SQIVND (reference sequence). The CDR3 protein is CASSPLRACSGANVLTF. The CDR3 DNA reads TGTGCAAGTAGTCCCCTCAGGGCTTGCTCTGGGGCCAACGTCCTGACTTTC.

This clone is medium-sized. V gene TRBV7-9 combines with J gene TRBJ1-1; 10 bases agree with TRBD1. With 4 bases clipped from V and 0 bases from J, the junction kept 8 bases outside the gene matches. CDR1 and CDR2 (germline): SEHNR, FQNEAQ (reference sequence). The CDR3 contains 17 residues. CDR3 protein: CASSSTRQGAVNTEAFF. The CDR3 DNA reads TGTGCCAGCAGCTCAACGAGACAGGGGGCGGTGAACACTGAAGCTTTCTTT.

The CDR3 here is CASSLRGPGQGSGELFF. The CDR3 nucleotides are TGTGCCAGCAGCTTAAGGGGCCCGGGACAGGGATCCGGGGAGCTGTTTTTT. This chain links TRBV7-3 with TRBJ2-2; 9 bases fit TRBD1. V shed 1 base and J 6 bases; nucleotides not matched to a gene: 9. The germline gives CDR1 SGHTA, CDR2 FQGTGA. This CDR3 is 17 amino acids long.

This clone is medium-sized. The chain carries TRBV11-3 and TRBJ2-5; D tentatively fits TRBD1 or TRBD2 (5 bases each). This CDR3 has 12 residues. V was pared by 0 bases and J by 7 bases, with 6 bases between. Per the germline V gene, CDR1 is SGHNT and CDR2 is YENEEA. The CDR3: CASSLEGVTQYF. Written as DNA, the CDR3 is TGTGCCAGCAGCTTAGAGGGGGTGACCCAGTACTTC.

This clone was found many times. This rearrangement joins TRBV6-1 to TRBJ1-4; possible D gene TRBD1, 5 bases. The ends were cut back, 6 bases at V and 10 bases at J, with 18 bases in the middle. The CDR3 sequence is 14 residues long. Germline CDR1 MNHNS, CDR2 SASEGT. The chain's CDR3 is CASRIGTGWTKLFF. CDR3 in DNA: TGTGCCAGCAGGATTGGGACCGGTTGGACAAAACTGTTTTTT.

This clone was observed many times. This chain links TRBV11-3 with TRBJ2-3, with 10 bases identical to TRBD2. Germline CDR1 and CDR2: SGHNT and YENEEA. The CDR3 spans 17 residues. V shed 4 bases and J 2 bases; nucleotides not matched to a gene: 9. The CDR3 nucleotides are TGTGCCAGCAGCTCGCCCTCAGCGGGAGGGATCACAGATACGCAGTATTTT. This gives the protein CASSSPSAGGITDTQYF.

Comments on this clone: Germline and junction disagree at one end, which may indicate a read error. The chain links TRBV7-8 to TRBJ2-7; tentatively, D is TRBD1 or TRBD2 (5 bases each). This CDR3 comprises 17 residues. Germline values: CDR1 SGHVS, CDR2 FQNEAQ. DNA for the CDR3: TGTGCCAGCAGCTTAGTTGAGTGGGGGTCAGTGCTGAACGAGCAGGACTTC. Translation: CASSLVEWGSVLNEQDF.

This chain links TRBV30 with TRBJ1-1; D remains unclear. Germline V gene sequence: CDR1 GTSNPN, CDR2 SVGIG (reference sequence). CDR3 size: 13 residues. V was trimmed by 7 bases and J by 5 bases, leaving 17 bases between them. In DNA, the CDR3 is TGTGCCTCGAGGGATAAGGGTTGGACTGAAGCTTTCTTT. Amino acid sequence: CASRDKGWTEAFF. Full variable domain (rest looked up from reference TRBV30 and TRBJ1-1): SQTIHQWPATLVQPVGSPLSLECTVEGTSNPNLYWYRQAAGRGLQLLFYSVGIGQISSEVPQNLSASRPQDRQFILSSKKLLLSDSGFYLCASRDKGWTEAFFGQGTRLTVV.

In its sample, this clone was seen many times. The chain carries TRBV4-1 and TRBJ2-3; weak D call: TRBD2 (6 bases). The V and J ends lost 1 base and 6 bases respectively, with 17 bases between them. CDR3 size: 16 residues. The germline gives CDR1 MGHRA, CDR2 YSYEKL. The CDR3 DNA reads TGCGCCAGCAGCCAAGGTCATAGCGGATGGGGGGATACGCAGTATTTT. It codes for CASSQGHSGWGDTQYF.

The chain couples TRBV28 to TRBJ2-3; 7 nucleotides match TRBD2. Germline-derived CDR1 and CDR2 are MDHEN and SYDVKM. There are 16 residues in the CDR3. J gave up 1 base and V 2 bases, and 6 bases lay outside the gene matches. The CDR3 sequence: CASSLDLAGGTDTQYF. The CDR3 bases are TGTGCCAGCAGTTTAGATCTGGCGGGGGGCACAGATACGCAGTATTTT.

Many counts were recorded for this clone. The rearrangement joins TRBV12-3 or TRBV12-4 to TRBJ2-1, with 8 bases lining up with TRBD2. The CDR3 covers 15 residues. V was pared by 6 bases and J by 6 bases, with 10 bases of the junction left unmatched. CDR3 nucleotides: TGTGCCAGCAGCCCGAAACAGCGGGGGTTCAATGAGCAGTTCTTC. Translation gives CASSPKQRGFNEQFF.

This clone is judged medium-sized. V gene TRBV12-3 or TRBV12-4 combines with J gene TRBJ1-1, with 11 bases fitting TRBD1. V lost 5 bases, J lost 1 base, and 9 bases stayed unmatched. The CDR3 extends over 17 amino acids. The DNA for the CDR3 is TGTGCCAGCAGTCCGTGGACAGGGGGCGATGGGAACACTGAAGCTTTCTTT. Translated: CASSPWTGGDGNTEAFF.

The genes are TRBV20-1 and TRBJ2-1, with D perhaps given as TRBD1 or TRBD2 (6 bases each). The CDR3 totals 15 residues. Germline CDR1 and CDR2: DFQATT and SNEGSKA (reference sequence). Trimming removed 3 bases at V and 10 bases at J, with 22 bases between. This CDR3 is CSASFYSRGHREQFF. The CDR3 DNA is TGCAGTGCTAGTTTCTACTCGCGGGGACATCGAGAGCAGTTCTTC.

The table lists this clone with a few counts. The CDR3 here is CASSHLSGQPQHF. The DNA of the CDR3 is TGTGCCAGCAGCCACCTGTCCGGACAGCCCCAGCATTTT. The chain is built from TRBV6-2 or TRBV6-3 and TRBJ1-5; D is unresolved. The CDR3 sequence is 13 residues long. In germline, CDR1 is MNHEY, CDR2 SVGEGT. Trimming took off 6 bases at V and 7 bases at J, with 13 bases between the two ends.

The rearrangement links TRBV28 to TRBJ1-1; 7 bases are shared with TRBD1. The CDR3 sequence is 13 residues long. V was clipped by 2 bases and J by 14 bases; unmatched bases: 11. The germline CDR1 and CDR2 sequences are MDHEN and SYDVKM. The CDR3, as DNA: TGTGCCAGCAGTTTACCACAGGGGCTTGATGCGTTCTTT. This encodes CASSLPQGLDAFF.

This clone was counted many times. The chain links TRBV10-2 to TRBJ2-3, with 10 nucleotides matching TRBD2. With V trimmed by 7 bases and J by 3 bases, 7 bases remained unmatched. Germline V gives CDR1 WSHSY, CDR2 SAAADI. CDR3 size: 15 residues. For the CDR3, the DNA is TGCGCCAGCACCCCCATTAGCGGGAGGACAGATACGCAGTATTTT. Protein product: CASTPISGRTDTQYF.

This clone was counted a few times. The junction differs from germline at one of its ends, possibly a read error. The chain combines TRBV6-4 with TRBJ1-5, with D unresolved. The CDR3 is 15 amino acids. In germline, CDR1 is MRHNA, CDR2 SNTAGT. The CDR3 reads CASSYSQARNQPQHF. The CDR3 DNA reads as TGTGCCAGCAGTTACTCCCAGGCCCGCAATCAGCCCCAGCATTTT.

Note on this clone: Likely a read error: the CDR3 ends without its conserved phenylalanine or tryptophan. The rearrangement uses TRBV6-1 and TRBJ2-3; 10 bases are a match to TRBD2. The CDR3 runs 14 residues. Germline assignment: CDR1 MNHNS and CDR2 SASEGT. CDR3: CDSCEGLATDPQYL. The CDR3 DNA follows: TGTGACAGCTGTGAGGGACTAGCGACAGATCCGCAGTATTTA.

The chain carries TRBV6-6 and TRBJ1-3; a weak D match, TRBD1 (5 bases). The CDR3 contains 14 residues. V lost 2 bases, J lost 0 bases, and 5 bases lay in between. Germline CDR1 is MNHNY and CDR2 is SVGAGI (reference sequence). CDR3 DNA: TGTGCCAGCAGTTACGACAGCTCTGGAAACACCATATATTTT. Translated: CASSYDSSGNTIYF.

The count of this clone is one. Because the CDR3 is missing its conserved closing phenylalanine or tryptophan, this is likely a read error. The limits of the CDR3 on the DNA are not certain, so only TCRdb's listed CDR3 is given. The chain links TRBV3-1 to TRBJ2-3. Per the germline V gene, CDR1 is LGHDT and CDR2 is YNNKEL (reference sequence). The CDR3 spans 15 amino acids, including both terminal residues. The CDR3 spells CASRQDRAGTDTLYY.

In this sample, this clone turned up a few times. The chain recombines TRBV15 with TRBJ2-3; no clear D gene. This CDR3 region has 17 residues. V was cut by 0 bases and J by 3 bases, with 16 bases left in between. CDR1 LNHNV and CDR2 YYDKDF come from the germline V gene (reference sequence). CDR3 residues: CATSRDHLGLVTDTQYF. In DNA, the CDR3 is TGTGCCACCAGCAGAGATCATTTGGGATTGGTGACAGATACGCAGTATTTT.

The genes are TRBV7-3 and TRBJ2-5, with D hard to call. Germline CDR1 reads SGHTA; CDR2 reads FQGTGA. The V end lost 4 bases, the J end lost 2 bases, and 14 bases lay between the germline ends. The CDR3 is made up of 15 amino acids. CDR3 region: CASSSKGGYQETQYF. The DNA for the CDR3 is TGTGCCAGCAGCTCAAAGGGCGGATATCAAGAGACCCAGTACTTC.